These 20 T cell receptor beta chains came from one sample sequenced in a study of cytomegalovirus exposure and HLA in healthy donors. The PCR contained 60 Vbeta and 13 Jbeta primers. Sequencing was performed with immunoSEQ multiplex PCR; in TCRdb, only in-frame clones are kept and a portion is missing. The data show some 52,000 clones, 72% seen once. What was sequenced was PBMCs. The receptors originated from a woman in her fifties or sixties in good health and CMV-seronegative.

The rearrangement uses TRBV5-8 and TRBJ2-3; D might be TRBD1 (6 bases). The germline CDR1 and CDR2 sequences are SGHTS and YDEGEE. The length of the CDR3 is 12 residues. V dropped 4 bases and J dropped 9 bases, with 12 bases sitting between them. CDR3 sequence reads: CASSHYQGTQYF. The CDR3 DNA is TGTGCCAGCAGCCACTACCAGGGGACGCAGTATTTT.

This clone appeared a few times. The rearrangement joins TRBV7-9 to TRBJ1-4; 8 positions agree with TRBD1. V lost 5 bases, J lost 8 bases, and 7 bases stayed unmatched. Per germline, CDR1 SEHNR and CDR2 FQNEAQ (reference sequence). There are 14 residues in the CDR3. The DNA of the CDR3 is TGTGCCAGCAGCCCCAGACAGGGGACGGAAAAACTGTTTTTT. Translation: CASSPRQGTEKLFF.

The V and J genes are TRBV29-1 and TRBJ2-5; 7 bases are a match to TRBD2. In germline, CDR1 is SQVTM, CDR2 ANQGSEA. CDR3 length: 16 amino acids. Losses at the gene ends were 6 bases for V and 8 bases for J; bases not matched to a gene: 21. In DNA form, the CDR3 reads TGCAGCGTCGAAAAGCCGCCGGGGGGTCTGGGAGGAACCCAGTACTTC. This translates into CSVEKPPGGLGGTQYF.

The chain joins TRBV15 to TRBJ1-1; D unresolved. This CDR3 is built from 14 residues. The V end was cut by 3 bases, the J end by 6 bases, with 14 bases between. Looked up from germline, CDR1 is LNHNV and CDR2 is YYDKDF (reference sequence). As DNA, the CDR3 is TGTGCCACCAGCAGCTCTACGGTGAAACCTGAAGCTTTCTTT. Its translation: CATSSSTVKPEAFF.

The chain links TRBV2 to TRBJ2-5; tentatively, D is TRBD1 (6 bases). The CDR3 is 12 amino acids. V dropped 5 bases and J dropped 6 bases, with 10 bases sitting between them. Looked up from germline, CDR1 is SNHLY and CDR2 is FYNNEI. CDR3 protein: CASSYREKTQYF. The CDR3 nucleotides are TGTGCCAGCAGTTACAGGGAAAAGACCCAGTACTTC.

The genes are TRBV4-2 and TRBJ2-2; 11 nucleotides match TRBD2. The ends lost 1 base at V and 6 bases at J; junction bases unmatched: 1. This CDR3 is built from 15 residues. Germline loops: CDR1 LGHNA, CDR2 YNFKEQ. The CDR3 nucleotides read TGTGCCAGCAGCCAAGTTAGCGGGGGGGCCGGGGAGCTGTTTTTT. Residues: CASSQVSGGAGELFF.

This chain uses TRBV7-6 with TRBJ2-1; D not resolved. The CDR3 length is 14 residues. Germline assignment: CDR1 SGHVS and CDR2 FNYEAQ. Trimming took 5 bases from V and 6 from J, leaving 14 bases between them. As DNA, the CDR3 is TGTGCCAGCAGCCGGTACCCGGGTAGCAATGAGCAGTTCTTC. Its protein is CASSRYPGSNEQFF.

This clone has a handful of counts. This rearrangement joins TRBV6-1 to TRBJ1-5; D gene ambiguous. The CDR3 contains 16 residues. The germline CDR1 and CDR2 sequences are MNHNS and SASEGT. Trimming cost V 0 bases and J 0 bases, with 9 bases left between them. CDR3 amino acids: CASSEAKYYSNQPQHF. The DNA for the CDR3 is TGTGCCAGCAGTGAAGCGAAGTACTATAGCAATCAGCCCCAGCATTTT.

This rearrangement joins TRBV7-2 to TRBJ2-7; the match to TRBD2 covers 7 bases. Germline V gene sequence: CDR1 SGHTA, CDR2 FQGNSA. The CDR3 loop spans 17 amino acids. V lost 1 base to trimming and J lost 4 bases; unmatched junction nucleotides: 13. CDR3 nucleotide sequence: TGTGCCAGCAGCTTAGGAGGTTGGCTAGCGGTACCATACGAGCAGTACTTC. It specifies CASSLGGWLAVPYEQYF.

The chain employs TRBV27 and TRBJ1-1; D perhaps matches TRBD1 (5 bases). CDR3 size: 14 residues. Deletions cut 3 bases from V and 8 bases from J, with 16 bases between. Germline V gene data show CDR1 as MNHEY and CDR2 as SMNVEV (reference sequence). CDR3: CASSFERGRGEAFF. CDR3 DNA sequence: TGTGCCAGCAGTTTCGAGAGGGGTCGGGGGGAAGCTTTCTTT.

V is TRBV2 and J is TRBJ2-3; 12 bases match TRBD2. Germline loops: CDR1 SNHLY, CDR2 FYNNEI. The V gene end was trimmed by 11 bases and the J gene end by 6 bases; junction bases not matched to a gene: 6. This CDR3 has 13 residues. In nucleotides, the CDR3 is TGTGCCTCTGGACTAGCGGGAACGGATACGCAGTATTTT. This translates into CASGLAGTDTQYF.

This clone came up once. In DNA form, the CDR3 reads TGTGCCAGCAGCTTAGGTCCAGGGGATAACTACGAGCAGTACTTC. Its protein is CASSLGPGDNYEQYF. The chain employs TRBV11-2 and TRBJ2-7, with a tentative D call TRBD1 (6 bases). The germline V gene encodes CDR1 SGHAT and CDR2 FQNNGV. The CDR3 is made up of 15 amino acids. Trimming pared 1 base from V and 3 bases from J, leaving 13 bases between.

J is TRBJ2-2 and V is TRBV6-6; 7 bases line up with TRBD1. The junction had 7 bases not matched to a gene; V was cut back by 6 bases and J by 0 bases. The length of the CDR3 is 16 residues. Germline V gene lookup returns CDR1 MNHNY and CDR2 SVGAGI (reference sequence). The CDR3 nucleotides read TGTGCCAGCAGGCCCAGACAGGGACCGAACACCGGGGAGCTGTTTTTT. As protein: CASRPRQGPNTGELFF.

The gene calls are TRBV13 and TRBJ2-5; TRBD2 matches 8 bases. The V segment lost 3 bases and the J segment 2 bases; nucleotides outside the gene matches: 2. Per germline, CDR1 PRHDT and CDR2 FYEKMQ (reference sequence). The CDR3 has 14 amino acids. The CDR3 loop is CASSFKRGQETQYF. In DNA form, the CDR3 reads TGTGCCAGCAGCTTTAAGCGGGGGCAAGAGACCCAGTACTTC.

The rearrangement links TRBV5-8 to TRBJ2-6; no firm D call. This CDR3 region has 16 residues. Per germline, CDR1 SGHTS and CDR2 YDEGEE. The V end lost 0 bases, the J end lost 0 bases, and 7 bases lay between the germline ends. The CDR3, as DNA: TGTGCCAGCAGCTTGGCAGGTCACTCTGGGGCCAACGTCCTGACTTTC. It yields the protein CASSLAGHSGANVLTF.

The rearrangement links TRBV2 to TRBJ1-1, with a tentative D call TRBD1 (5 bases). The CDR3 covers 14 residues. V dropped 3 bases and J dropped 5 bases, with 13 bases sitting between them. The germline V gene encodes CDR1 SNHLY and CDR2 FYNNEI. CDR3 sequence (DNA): TGTGCCAGCAGTGAGGCAGCAGGGTCTACTGAAGCTTTCTTT. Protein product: CASSEAAGSTEAFF.

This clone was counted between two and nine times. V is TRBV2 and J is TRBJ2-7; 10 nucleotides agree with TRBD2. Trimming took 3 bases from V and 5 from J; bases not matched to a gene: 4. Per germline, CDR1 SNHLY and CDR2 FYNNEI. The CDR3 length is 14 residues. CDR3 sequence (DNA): TGTGCCAGCAGTGACTCTAGCGGGAGTAACGAGCAGTACTTC. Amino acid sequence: CASSDSSGSNEQYF.

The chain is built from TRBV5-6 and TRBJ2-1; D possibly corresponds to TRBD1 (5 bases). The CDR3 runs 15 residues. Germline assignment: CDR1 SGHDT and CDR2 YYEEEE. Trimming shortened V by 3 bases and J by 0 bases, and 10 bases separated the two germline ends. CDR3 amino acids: CASSYLDSSYNEQFF. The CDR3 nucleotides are TGTGCCAGCAGCTACCTCGACAGCTCCTACAATGAGCAGTTCTTC.

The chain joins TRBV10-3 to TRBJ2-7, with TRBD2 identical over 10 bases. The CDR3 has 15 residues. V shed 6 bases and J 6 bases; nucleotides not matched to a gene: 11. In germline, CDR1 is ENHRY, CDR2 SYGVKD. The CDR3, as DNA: TGTGCCATCAGCCCTTCCAGCGGGAGGGCCGGCGAGCAGTACTTC. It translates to CAISPSSGRAGEQYF.

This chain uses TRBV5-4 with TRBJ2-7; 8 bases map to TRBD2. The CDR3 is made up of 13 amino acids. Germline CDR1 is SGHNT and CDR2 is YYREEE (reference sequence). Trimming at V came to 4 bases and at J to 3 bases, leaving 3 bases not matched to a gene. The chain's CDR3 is CASSPGGLYEQYF. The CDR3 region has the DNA TGTGCCAGCAGCCCGGGGGGGCTCTACGAGCAGTACTTC.